This TCR beta chain was observed in a study of blood T cell repertoires in COVID-19. The overall study: Samples taken during acute and convalescent COVID-19 were collected in the United States, Italy and Spain. The analysed material was cDNA or gDNA that came from T cells, B-cell-depleted T cells, or PBMCs.

Here immunoSEQ multiplex PCR was the method, and the copy in TCRdb shows in-frame clones only, minus some. The repertoire consists of 150,000 or so clones, with roughly 86% occurring once and the leading ten covering 13% to 15%. The CDR3 length is 16 residues. Germline CDR1 and CDR2: KGHSH and LQKENI. The V segment lost 3 bases and the J segment 2 bases; nucleotides outside the gene matches: 10. This clonotype was sampled from a human donor with acute or convalescent COVID-19. The donor label of this sample is uncertain. The sequenced material came from peripheral blood. The V and J genes are TRBV18 and TRBJ2-7, with 7 bases fitting TRBD1. The CDR3 sequence is CASSPLGTVLTYEQYF. Here the CDR3 DNA reads TGTGCCAGCTCACCCCTAGGGACAGTCCTTACCTACGAGCAGTACTTC.